This T cell receptor (beta chain) was retrieved from a study of T cell responses to AZD1222 COVID-19 vaccine. Clones were read by immunoSEQ multiplex PCR, and TCRdb kept only the in-frame ones, dropping some. The sample yields 150,000 to 200,000 clones, about 91% seen once. Germline assignment: CDR1 SGHTA and CDR2 FQGNSA. CDR3 size: 16 residues. V was cut by 1 base and J by 2 bases, with 9 bases left in between. This TCR came from an adult who received the AZD1222 COVID-19 vaccine. The chain employs TRBV7-2 and TRBJ2-6; D remains ambiguous. This specimen consisted of peripheral blood, obtained 28 days after the second AZD1222 dose. This CDR3 is CASSLESRAGANVLTF. CDR3 coding DNA: TGTGCCAGCAGCTTAGAAAGCCGGGCTGGGGCCAACGTCCTGACTTTC.